The text below deals with one T cell receptor beta chain. This entry comes from a study of T cell changes during pregnancy in multiple sclerosis. Generated by immunoSEQ multiplex PCR, the TCRdb table keeps only in-frame clones and is missing some. This repertoire shows roughly 33,000 clones, approximately 91% found once; its top ten account for roughly 3.1%. Germline V gene data show CDR1 as LGHNA and CDR2 as YSLEER. This CDR3 comprises 17 residues. V shed 1 base, J shed 6 bases, and the junction held 12 bases outside the gene matches. The sequences come from CD4+ T cells from peripheral blood mononuclear cells, collected in the third trimester of pregnancy. The origin of this receptor is a female donor in good health, enrolled as a control in a pregnancy study. The chain joins TRBV4-3 to TRBJ2-1; 7 bases match TRBD2. The CDR3 spells CASSQGVALAEINEQFF. The CDR3 bases are TGCGCCAGCAGCCAAGGCGTTGCGCTAGCGGAGATCAATGAGCAGTTCTTC.